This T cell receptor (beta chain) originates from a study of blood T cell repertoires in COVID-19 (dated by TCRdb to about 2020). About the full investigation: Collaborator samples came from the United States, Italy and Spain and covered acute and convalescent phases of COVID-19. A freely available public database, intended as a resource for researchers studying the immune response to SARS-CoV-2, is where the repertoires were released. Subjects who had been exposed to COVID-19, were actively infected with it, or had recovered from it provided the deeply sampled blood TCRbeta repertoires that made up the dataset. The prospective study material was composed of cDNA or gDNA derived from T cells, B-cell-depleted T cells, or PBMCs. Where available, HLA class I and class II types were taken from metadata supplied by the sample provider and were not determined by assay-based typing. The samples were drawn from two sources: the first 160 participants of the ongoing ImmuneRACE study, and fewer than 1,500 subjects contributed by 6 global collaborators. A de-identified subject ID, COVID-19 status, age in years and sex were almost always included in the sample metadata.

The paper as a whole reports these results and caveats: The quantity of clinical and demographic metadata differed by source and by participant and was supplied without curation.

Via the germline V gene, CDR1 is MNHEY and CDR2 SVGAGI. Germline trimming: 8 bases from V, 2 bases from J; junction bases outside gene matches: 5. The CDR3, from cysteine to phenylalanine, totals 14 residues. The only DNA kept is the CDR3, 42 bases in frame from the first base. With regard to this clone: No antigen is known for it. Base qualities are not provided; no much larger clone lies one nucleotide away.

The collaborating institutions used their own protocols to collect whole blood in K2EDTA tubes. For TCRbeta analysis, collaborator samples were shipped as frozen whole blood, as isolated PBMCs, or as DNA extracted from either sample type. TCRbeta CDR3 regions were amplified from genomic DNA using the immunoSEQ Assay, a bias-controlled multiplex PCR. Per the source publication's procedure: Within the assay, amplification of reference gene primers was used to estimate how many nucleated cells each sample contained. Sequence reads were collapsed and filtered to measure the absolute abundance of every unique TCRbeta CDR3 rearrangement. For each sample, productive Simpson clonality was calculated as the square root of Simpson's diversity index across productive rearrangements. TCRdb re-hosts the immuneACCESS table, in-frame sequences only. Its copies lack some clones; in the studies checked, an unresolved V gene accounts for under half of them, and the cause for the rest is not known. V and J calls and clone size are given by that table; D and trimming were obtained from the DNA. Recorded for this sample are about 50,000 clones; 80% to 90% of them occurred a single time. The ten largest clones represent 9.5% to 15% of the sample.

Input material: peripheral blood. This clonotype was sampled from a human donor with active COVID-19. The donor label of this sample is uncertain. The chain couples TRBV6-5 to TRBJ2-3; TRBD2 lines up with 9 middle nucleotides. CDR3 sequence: CASSLAGHTDTQYF. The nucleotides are TGTGCCAGCTCCCTAGCGGGGCACACAGATACGCAGTATTTT.